What follows is one T cell receptor (beta chain) and its context. Its antigen is unidentified. The entry originates in a study of OX40 agonist ivuxolimab in advanced cancers. Overall study findings and caveats: Average numbers of expanded clones were greater in CD8+ T cells than in CD4+. At 0.1 to 3.0 mg/kg and by week 6, clonal expansion occurred in CD4+ and CD8+ blood T cells.

Assay: immunoSEQ multiplex PCR; the TCRdb copy retains only in-frame clones and omits some. Here the sample spans tens of thousands of clones, over 75% being singletons. This specimen was CD4+ or CD8+ T cells sorted from blood, taken in a trial of the OX40 agonist ivuxolimab. This clonotype originated in an adult with an advanced solid tumor such as melanoma, head and neck, liver or kidney cancer.

CDR3 loop: CASSLDRASYNEQFF. In nucleotides, the CDR3 is TGTGCCAGCAGCTTGGACAGGGCGAGTTACAATGAGCAGTTCTTC. The chain couples TRBV27 to TRBJ2-1; 8 bases agree with TRBD1. V shed 6 bases and J 4 bases; nucleotides not matched to a gene: 8. The CDR3 has 15 residues. Germline CDR1 is MNHEY and CDR2 is SMNVEV (reference sequence).